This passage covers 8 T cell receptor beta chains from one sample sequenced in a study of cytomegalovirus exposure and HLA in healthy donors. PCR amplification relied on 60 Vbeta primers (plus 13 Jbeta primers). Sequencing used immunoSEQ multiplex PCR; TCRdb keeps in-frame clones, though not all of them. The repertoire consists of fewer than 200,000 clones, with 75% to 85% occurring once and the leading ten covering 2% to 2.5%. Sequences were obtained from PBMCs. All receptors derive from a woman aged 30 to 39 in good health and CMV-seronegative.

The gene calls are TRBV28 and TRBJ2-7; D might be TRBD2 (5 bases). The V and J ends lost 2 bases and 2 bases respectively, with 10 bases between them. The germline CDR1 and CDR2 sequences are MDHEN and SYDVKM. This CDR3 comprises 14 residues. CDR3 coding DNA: TGTGCCAGCAGTTTACGAGACTACACCTACGAGCAGTACTTC. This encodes CASSLRDYTYEQYF. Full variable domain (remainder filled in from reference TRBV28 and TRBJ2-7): DVKVTQSSRYLVKRTGEKVFLECVQDMDHENMFWYRQDPGLGLRLIYFSYDVKMKEKGDIPEGYSVSREKKERFSLILESASTNQTSMYLCASSLRDYTYEQYFGPGTRLTVT.

In nucleotides, the CDR3 is TGTGCCAGTAGTATTCGGCAGGGCCAAGAGACCCAGTACTTC. Amino acids: CASSIRQGQETQYF. The chain is built from TRBV19 and TRBJ2-5, with D tentatively TRBD1 (5 bases). Per the germline V gene, CDR1 is LNHDA and CDR2 is SQIVND (reference sequence). The V end was cut by 3 bases, the J end by 1 base, with 9 bases between. There are 14 residues in the CDR3.

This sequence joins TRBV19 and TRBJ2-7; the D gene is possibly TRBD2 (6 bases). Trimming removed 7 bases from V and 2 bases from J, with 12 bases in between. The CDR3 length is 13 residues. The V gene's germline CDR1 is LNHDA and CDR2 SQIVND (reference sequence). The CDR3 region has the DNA TGTGCCAGTACACCGGGACTGACCTACGAGCAGTACTTC. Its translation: CASTPGLTYEQYF.

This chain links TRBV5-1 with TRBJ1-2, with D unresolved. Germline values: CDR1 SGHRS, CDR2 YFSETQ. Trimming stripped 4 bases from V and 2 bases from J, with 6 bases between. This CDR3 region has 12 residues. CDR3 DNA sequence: TGCGCCAGCAGCGAGGCCAACTATGGCTACACCTTC. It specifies CASSEANYGYTF.

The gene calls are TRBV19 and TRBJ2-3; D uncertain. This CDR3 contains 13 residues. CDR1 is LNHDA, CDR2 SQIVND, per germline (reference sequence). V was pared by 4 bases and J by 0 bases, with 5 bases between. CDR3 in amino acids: CASSTFSTDTQYF. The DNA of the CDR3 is TGTGCCAGTAGTACCTTTAGCACAGATACGCAGTATTTT.

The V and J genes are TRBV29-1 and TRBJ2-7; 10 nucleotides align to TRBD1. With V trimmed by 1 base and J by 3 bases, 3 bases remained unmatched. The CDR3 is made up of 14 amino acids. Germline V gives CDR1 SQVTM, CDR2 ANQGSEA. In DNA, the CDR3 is TGCAGCGTTGAAGTGGACAGGGGGAACTACGAGCAGTACTTC. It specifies CSVEVDRGNYEQYF.

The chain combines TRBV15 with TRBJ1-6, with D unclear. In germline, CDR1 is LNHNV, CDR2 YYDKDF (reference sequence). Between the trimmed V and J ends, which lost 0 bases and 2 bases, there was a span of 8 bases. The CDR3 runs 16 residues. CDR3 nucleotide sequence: TGTGCCACCAGCAGAGATAGAGGAGCCTATAATTCACCCCTCCACTTT. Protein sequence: CATSRDRGAYNSPLHF.

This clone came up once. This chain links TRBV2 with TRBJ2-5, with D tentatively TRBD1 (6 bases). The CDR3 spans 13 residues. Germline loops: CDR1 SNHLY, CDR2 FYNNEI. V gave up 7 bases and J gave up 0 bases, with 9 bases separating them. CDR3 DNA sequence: TGTGCCAGCACAACAGGGTACCAAGAGACCCAGTACTTC. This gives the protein CASTTGYQETQYF. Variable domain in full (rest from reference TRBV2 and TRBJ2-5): EPEVTQTPSHQVTQMGQEVILRCVPISNHLYFYWYRQILGQKVEFLVSFYNNEISEKSEIFDDQFSVERPDGSNFTLKIRSTKLEDSAMYFCASTTGYQETQYFGPGTRLLVL.